Below, 10 T cell receptor beta chains from the same sample are listed, as sequenced in a study of T cell changes during pregnancy in multiple sclerosis. TCRdb keeps only in-frame clones here, not all; method: immunoSEQ multiplex PCR. Here the sample spans 110,000 or so clones, approximately 93% being singletons. The input for sequencing was peripheral blood, taken before pregnancy. The source of these receptors is a female donor with multiple sclerosis, enrolled in a pregnancy study.

The chain employs TRBV28 and TRBJ2-2; TRBD1 matches at 9 bases. The ends lost 5 bases at V and 4 bases at J; junction bases unmatched: 8. CDR3 size: 16 residues. Germline assignment: CDR1 MDHEN and CDR2 SYDVKM. CDR3 bases: TGTGCCAGCAGTCTGTGGACAGGGGATGGCACCGGGGAGCTGTTTTTT. Translating it yields CASSLWTGDGTGELFF.

CDR3 region: CASSTLTGQGWANEKLFF. The CDR3 nucleotides read TGTGCCAGCTCAACCCTTACGGGACAGGGTTGGGCTAATGAAAAACTGTTTTTT. The chain links TRBV18 to TRBJ1-4, with TRBD1 identical over 9 bases. Per germline, CDR1 KGHSH and CDR2 LQKENI. Trimming removed 5 bases from V and 3 bases from J; junction bases left unmatched: 13. The CDR3 loop spans 18 amino acids.

For the CDR3, the DNA is TGTGCCAGCAGCCTACAGGGGGTAGCCAAAAACATTCAGTACTTC. It specifies CASSLQGVAKNIQYF. J is TRBJ2-4 and V is TRBV5-6, with 8 bases identical to TRBD1. Germline assignment: CDR1 SGHDT and CDR2 YYEEEE. The CDR3 loop spans 15 amino acids. Unmatched junction bases numbered 3, after V lost 4 bases and J lost 0 bases.

This sequence joins TRBV5-5 and TRBJ2-7; 7 bases line up with TRBD2. CDR3 size: 16 residues. Losses at the gene ends were 4 bases for V and 3 bases for J; bases not matched to a gene: 13. CDR1 is SGHKS, CDR2 YYEKEE, per germline (reference sequence). The CDR3 nucleotides are TGTGCCAGCAGCCAGGTCCGACTAGCTGGGAGCTACGAGCAGTACTTC. This codes for CASSQVRLAGSYEQYF.

This chain connects TRBV28 to TRBJ2-3; D may be TRBD2 (6 bases). The V end lost 5 bases, the J end lost 2 bases, and 11 bases lay between the germline ends. The CDR3 contains 14 residues. Germline assignment: CDR1 MDHEN and CDR2 SYDVKM. The CDR3 sequence is CASSTGLHTDTQYF. The DNA for the CDR3 is TGTGCCAGCAGTACGGGACTCCACACAGATACGCAGTATTTT.

This clone turned up a few times. The CDR3 protein is CASSIGRETEAFF. CDR3 DNA sequence: TGTGCCAGCAGTATAGGACGGGAAACTGAAGCTTTCTTT. The chain links TRBV27 to TRBJ1-1; D ambiguous. This CDR3 is built from 13 residues. Trimming shortened V by 5 bases and J by 5 bases, and 12 bases separated the two germline ends. The germline gives CDR1 MNHEY, CDR2 SMNVEV (reference sequence).

The chain links TRBV30 to TRBJ2-7, with a weak D call TRBD1 (6 bases). V dropped 2 bases and J dropped 6 bases, with 14 bases sitting between them. This CDR3 spans 13 amino acids. The germline V gene has CDR1 GTSNPN and CDR2 SVGIG (reference sequence). The CDR3, as DNA: TGTGCCTGGAGTTACAGGGCACCTGCCGAGCAGTACTTC. As protein: CAWSYRAPAEQYF. The variable domain in full, completed from reference TRBV30 and TRBJ2-7, reads SQTIHQWPATLVQPVGSPLSLECTVEGTSNPNLYWYRQAAGRGLQLLFYSVGIGQISSEVPQNLSASRPQDRQFILSSKKLLLSDSGFYLCAWSYRAPAEQYFGPGTRLTVT.

The chain has TRBV5-4 and TRBJ2-2, with 7 bases lining up with TRBD1. This CDR3 comprises 15 residues. V was pared by 2 bases and J by 5 bases, with 6 bases of the junction left unmatched. CDR1 and CDR2 (germline): SGHNT, YYREEE (reference sequence). The CDR3 here is CASSLPGQNTGELFF. The CDR3 DNA reads TGTGCCAGCAGCTTACCGGGACAGAATACCGGGGAGCTGTTTTTT.

The chain links TRBV9 to TRBJ2-3, with 10 bases aligning to TRBD2. The CDR3 spans 16 residues. J lost 3 bases, V lost 2 bases, and 6 bases had no gene match. Germline V gene lookup returns CDR1 SGDLS and CDR2 YYNGEE. CDR3 loop: CASSVTSGIFTDTQYF. As DNA, the CDR3 is TGTGCCAGCAGCGTTACTAGCGGGATCTTTACAGATACGCAGTATTTT.

The chain recombines TRBV19 with TRBJ2-7, with a weak D call TRBD2 (6 bases). The ends were cut back, 7 bases at V and 4 bases at J, with 17 bases in the middle. Germline lookup yields CDR1 LNHDA and CDR2 SQIVND (reference sequence). The CDR3 is 14 residues long. The CDR3 DNA reads as TGTGCCAGTAACCCCGGGACTGGATGGTACGAGCAGTACTTC. It is translated as CASNPGTGWYEQYF.